This T cell receptor (beta chain) was profiled in a study of cytomegalovirus exposure and HLA in healthy donors. On the study more broadly: An earlier analysis identified approximately 110 million unique TCR beta sequences in approximately 170 million T cells.

The germline gives CDR1 SGHRS, CDR2 YFSETQ. This CDR3 has 16 amino acids. V lost 0 bases and J lost 0, with 13 bases in between. The PCR made use of 60 Vbeta and 13 Jbeta primers. Data came from immunoSEQ multiplex PCR; TCRdb stores just in-frame clones and leaves some out. The profile shows about 130,000 clones, 76% of them singletons. This clone was observed a few times. The TCR originated in a female donor in good health and CMV-seropositive. The chain uses TRBV5-1 and TRBJ2-7; tentative D call: TRBD1 (5 bases). Sequencing used PBMCs. This chain's CDR3 is CASSLAGPYSSYEQYF. The CDR3 bases are TGCGCCAGCAGCTTGGCAGGGCCCTACTCCTCCTACGAGCAGTACTTC.